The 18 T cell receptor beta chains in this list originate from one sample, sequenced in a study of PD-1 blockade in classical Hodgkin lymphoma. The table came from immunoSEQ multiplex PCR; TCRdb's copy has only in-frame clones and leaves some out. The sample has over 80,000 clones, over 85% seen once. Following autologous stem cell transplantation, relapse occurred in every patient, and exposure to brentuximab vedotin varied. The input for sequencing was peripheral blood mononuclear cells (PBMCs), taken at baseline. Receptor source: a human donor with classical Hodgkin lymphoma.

The CDR3 DNA sequence: TGTGCCAGCAGTTTATCCGGACCCGGGGCGACGAACACTGAAGCTTTCTTT. It encodes CASSLSGPGATNTEAFF. The chain has TRBV28 and TRBJ1-1; the D gene is possibly TRBD1 (5 bases). There are 17 residues in the CDR3. Trimming left V 1 base short and J 1 base short, with 16 bases between. Germline values: CDR1 MDHEN, CDR2 SYDVKM.

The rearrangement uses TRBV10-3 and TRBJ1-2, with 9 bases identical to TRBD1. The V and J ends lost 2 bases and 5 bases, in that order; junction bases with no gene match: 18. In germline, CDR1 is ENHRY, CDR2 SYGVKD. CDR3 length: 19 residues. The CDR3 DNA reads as TGTGCCATCAGTGAGAAGATCATGGGACAGGGCATGGGTGCTTATGGCTACACCTTC. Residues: CAISEKIMGQGMGAYGYTF.

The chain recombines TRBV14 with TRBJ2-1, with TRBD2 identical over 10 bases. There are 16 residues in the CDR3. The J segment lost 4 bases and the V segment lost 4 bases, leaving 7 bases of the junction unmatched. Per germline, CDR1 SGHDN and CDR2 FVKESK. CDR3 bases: TGTGCCAGCAGCCCCAAGACTAGCGGGTATTACAATGAGCAGTTCTTC. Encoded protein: CASSPKTSGYYNEQFF.

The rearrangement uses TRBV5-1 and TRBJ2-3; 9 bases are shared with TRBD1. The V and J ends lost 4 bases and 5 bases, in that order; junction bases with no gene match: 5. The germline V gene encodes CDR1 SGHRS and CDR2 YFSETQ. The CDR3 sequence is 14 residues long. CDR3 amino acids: CASSLGTGRDTQYF. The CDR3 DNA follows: TGCGCCAGCAGCCTAGGGACAGGGAGAGATACGCAGTATTTT.

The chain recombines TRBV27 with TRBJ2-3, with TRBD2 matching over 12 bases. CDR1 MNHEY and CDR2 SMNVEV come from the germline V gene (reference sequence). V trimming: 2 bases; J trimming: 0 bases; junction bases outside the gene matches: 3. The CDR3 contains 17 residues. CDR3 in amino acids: CASSLPLAGGSTDTQYF. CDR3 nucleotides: TGTGCCAGCAGTTTACCCCTAGCGGGGGGGAGCACAGATACGCAGTATTTT.

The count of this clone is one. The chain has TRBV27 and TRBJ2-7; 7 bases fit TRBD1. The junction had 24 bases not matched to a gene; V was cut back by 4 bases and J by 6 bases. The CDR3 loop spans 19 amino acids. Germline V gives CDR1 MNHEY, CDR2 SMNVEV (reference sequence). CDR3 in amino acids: CASSSAQIPTGILQSEQYF. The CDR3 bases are TGTGCCAGCAGTTCAGCCCAAATACCGACAGGGATCCTCCAGAGCGAGCAGTACTTC.

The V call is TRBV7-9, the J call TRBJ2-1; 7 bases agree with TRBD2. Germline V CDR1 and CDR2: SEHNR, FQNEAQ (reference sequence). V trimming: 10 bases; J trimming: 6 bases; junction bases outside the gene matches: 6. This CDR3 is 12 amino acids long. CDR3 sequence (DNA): TGTGCCACCGATACTAGCGTCAATGAGCAGTTCTTC. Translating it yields CATDTSVNEQFF.

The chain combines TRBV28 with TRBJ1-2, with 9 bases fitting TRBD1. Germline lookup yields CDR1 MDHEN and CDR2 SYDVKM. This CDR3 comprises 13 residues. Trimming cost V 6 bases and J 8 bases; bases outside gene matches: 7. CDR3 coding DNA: TGTGCCAGCAGCCCAGGGACAGGGAACGGCTACACCTTC. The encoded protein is CASSPGTGNGYTF.

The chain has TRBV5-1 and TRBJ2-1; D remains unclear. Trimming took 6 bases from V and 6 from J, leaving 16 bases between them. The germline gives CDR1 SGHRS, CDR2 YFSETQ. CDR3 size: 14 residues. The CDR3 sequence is CASTNPPGPNEQFF. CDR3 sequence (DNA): TGCGCCAGCACAAATCCACCGGGTCCCAATGAGCAGTTCTTC. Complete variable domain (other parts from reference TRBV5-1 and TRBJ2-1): KAGVTQTPRYLIKTRGQQVTLSCSPISGHRSVSWYQQTPGQGLQFLFEYFSETQRNKGNFPGRFSGRQFSNSRSEMNVSTLELGDSALYLCASTNPPGPNEQFFGPGTRLTVL.

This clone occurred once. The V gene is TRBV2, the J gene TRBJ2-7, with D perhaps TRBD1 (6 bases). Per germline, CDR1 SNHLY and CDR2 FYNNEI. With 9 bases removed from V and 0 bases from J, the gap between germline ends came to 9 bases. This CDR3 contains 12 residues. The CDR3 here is CARGDNSYEQYF. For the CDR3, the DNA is TGTGCCAGGGGGGACAACTCCTACGAGCAGTACTTC.

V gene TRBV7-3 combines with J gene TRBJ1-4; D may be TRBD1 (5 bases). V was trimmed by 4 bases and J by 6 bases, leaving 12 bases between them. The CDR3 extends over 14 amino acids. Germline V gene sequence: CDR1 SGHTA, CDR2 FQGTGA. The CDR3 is CASSSSLGDEKLFF. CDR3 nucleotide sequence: TGTGCCAGCAGCTCCTCCTTGGGGGATGAAAAACTGTTTTTT.

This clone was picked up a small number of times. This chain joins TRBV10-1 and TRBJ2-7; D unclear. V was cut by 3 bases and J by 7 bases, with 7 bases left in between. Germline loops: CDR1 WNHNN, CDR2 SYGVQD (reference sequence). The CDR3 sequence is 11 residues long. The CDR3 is CASSDGLEQYF. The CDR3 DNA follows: TGCGCCAGCAGTGACGGGCTAGAGCAGTACTTC.

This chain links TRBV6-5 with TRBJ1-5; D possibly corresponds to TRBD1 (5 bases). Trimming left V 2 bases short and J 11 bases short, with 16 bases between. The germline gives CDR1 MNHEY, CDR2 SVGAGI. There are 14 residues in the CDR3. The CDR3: CASSYRRDLSAQHF. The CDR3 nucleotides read TGTGCCAGCAGTTACCGCAGGGATCTTTCAGCCCAGCATTTT.

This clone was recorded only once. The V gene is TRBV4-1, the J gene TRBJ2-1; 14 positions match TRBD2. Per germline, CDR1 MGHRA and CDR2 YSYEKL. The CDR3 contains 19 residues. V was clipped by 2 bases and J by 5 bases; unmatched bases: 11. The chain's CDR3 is CASSQTGTSGSSTDNEQFF. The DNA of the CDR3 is TGCGCCAGCAGCCAAACCGGGACTAGCGGGAGTTCTACTGACAATGAGCAGTTCTTC.

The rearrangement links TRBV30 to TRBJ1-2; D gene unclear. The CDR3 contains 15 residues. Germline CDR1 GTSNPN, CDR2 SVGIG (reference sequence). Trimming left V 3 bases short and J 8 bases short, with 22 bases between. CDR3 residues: CAWRSPVYIGDGYTF. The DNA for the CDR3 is TGTGCCTGGAGATCCCCGGTTTACATCGGCGACGGCTACACCTTC.

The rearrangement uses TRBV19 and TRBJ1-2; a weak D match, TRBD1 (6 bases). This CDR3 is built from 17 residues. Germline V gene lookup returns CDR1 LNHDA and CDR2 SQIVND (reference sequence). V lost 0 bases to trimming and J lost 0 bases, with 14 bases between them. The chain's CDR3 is CASSIDPWTVPNYGYTF. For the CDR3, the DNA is TGTGCCAGTAGTATAGACCCGTGGACAGTTCCTAACTATGGCTACACCTTC.

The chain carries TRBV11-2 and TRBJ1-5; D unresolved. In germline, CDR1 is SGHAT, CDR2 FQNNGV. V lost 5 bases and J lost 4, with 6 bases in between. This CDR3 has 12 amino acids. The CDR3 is CASSNRNQPQHF. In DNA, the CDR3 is TGTGCCAGCAGCAATAGAAATCAGCCCCAGCATTTT.

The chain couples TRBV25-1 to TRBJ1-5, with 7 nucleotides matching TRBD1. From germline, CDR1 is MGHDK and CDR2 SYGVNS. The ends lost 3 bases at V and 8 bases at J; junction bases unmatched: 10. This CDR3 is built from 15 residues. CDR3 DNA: TGTGCCAGCAGTGAGCTAGGGGGCAGGAATGAGCCCCAGCATTTT. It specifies CASSELGGRNEPQHF.